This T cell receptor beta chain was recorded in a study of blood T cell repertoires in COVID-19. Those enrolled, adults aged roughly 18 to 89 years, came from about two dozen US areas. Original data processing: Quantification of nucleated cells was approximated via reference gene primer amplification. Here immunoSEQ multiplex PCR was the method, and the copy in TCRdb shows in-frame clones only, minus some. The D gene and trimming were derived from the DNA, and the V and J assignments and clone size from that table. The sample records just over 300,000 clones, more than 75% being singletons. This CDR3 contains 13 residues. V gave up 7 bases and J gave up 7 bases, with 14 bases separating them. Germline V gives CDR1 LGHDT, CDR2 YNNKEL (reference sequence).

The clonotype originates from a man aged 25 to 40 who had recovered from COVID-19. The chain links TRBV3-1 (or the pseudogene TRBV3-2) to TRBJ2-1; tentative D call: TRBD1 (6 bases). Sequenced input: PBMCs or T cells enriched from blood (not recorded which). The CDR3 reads CASNRRGSNEQFF. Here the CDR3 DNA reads TGTGCCAGCAACCGAAGGGGGTCAAATGAGCAGTTCTTC.